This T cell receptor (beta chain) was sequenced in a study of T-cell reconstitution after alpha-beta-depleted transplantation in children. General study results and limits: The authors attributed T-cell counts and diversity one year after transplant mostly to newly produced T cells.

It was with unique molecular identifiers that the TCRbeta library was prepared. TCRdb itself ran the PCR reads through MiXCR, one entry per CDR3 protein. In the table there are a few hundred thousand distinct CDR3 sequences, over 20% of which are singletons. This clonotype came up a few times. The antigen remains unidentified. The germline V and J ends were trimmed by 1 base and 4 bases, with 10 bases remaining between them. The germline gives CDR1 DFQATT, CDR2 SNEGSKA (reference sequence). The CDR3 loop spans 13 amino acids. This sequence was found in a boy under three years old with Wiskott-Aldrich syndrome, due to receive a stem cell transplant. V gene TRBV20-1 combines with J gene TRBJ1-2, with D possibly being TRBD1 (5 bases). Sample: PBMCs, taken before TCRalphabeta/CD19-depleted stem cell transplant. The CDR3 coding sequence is TGCAGTGCTAGAGGGACAAAGATCTATGGCTACACCTTC. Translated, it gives CSARGTKIYGYTF.